This TCR beta chain was sequenced in a study of immune evolution from preneoplasia to lung adenocarcinoma. A note on this clone: Its antigen is still unknown.

J was trimmed by 3 bases and V by 4 bases; bases with no gene match: 6. The V gene's germline CDR1 is SGHDN and CDR2 FVKESK. This CDR3 is 15 amino acids long. The table came from immunoSEQ multiplex PCR; TCRdb's copy has only in-frame clones and leaves some out. The data show about 4,000 clones, with 81% seen just once and about 10% held by the top ten. Study-level findings and limits: Normal lung had the highest top T cell clone frequencies.

The chain carries TRBV14 and TRBJ2-7, with 10 bases lining up with TRBD1. This sequence originates from a person aged 70 to 85 with lung adenocarcinoma. Sequencing was carried out using FFPE adjacent normal lung tissue. CDR3 sequence reads: CASSRPGQGLYEQYF. Here the CDR3 DNA reads TGTGCCAGCAGCCGACCGGGACAGGGGCTCTACGAGCAGTACTTC.